This TCR beta chain was identified in a study of blood T cell repertoires in COVID-19. About the research overall: Acute and convalescent COVID-19 samples came from the United States, Italy and Spain. From T cells, B-cell-depleted T cells, or PBMCs came the material, which was cDNA or gDNA.

The CDR3 length is 13 residues. From germline, CDR1 is SEHNR and CDR2 FQNEAQ (reference sequence). V was trimmed by 7 bases and J by 7 bases, leaving 13 bases between them. Participant ages covered about 18 to 95 years across 20 to 25 US areas. The method was immunoSEQ multiplex PCR; TCRdb's version includes in-frame clones alone and lacks a portion of them. This sample yields a few hundred thousand clones, of which around 84% are seen a single time; 3.5% to 5% belongs to the top ten. The sequence came from a young man with acute COVID-19. This chain links TRBV7-9 with TRBJ1-4, with D perhaps TRBD1 (5 bases). Sequencing was performed on PBMCs or T cells enriched from blood (not recorded which). The CDR3 DNA reads as TGTGCCAGCAACAGGTTTCAGGGTGAAAAACTGTTTTTT. Its protein product is CASNRFQGEKLFF.